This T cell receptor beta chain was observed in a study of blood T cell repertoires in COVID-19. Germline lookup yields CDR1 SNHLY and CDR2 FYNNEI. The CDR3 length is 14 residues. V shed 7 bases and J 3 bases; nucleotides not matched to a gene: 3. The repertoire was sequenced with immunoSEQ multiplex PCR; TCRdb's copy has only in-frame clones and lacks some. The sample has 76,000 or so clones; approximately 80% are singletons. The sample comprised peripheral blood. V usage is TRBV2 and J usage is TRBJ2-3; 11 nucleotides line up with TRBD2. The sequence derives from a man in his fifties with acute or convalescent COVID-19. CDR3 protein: CASTGTSGTDTQYF. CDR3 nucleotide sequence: TGTGCCAGCACCGGGACTAGCGGTACAGATACGCAGTATTTT.